The clone carrying this TCR beta chain was counted between two and nine times. The antigen remains unidentified. The sample holds other DNA sequences that translate to the same CDR3. This sample is drawn from a study of metastatic and nonmetastatic thyroid tumors. At the level of the study: Repertoires of blood and of tissue (tumor or nodule) from malignant and benign thyroid patients were compared.

TCRdb re-clonotyped the PCR reads via MiXCR. The table lists just over 14,000 clones, 3.6% of them singletons, with 25% to 30% in the top ten. Each patient went into thyroid surgery without having received any treatment. Notes on the study in general: According to reports, the diversity of TCR beta was significantly higher in malignant thyroid tumors than in benign nodules, and this held in both blood and tumor samples.

The material sequenced was tumor tissue. The clonotype was recovered from a female donor with papillary thyroid cancer or a benign thyroid nodule (not recorded which). Some clones in this sample may be carry-over from other donors' samples.

For the CDR3, the DNA is TGTGCCAGCAGTGAGGGGACAGTAAATGAGCAGTTCTTC. Its protein product is CASSEGTVNEQFF. The chain joins TRBV6-1 to TRBJ2-1; 7 nucleotides agree with TRBD1. This CDR3 spans 13 amino acids. The V segment lost 3 bases and the J segment 7 bases; nucleotides outside the gene matches: 3. Looked up from germline, CDR1 is MNHNS and CDR2 is SASEGT.